The 9 T cell receptor beta chains given below trace back to one sample, sequenced in a study of human T cells and chemical hapten exposure (dated by TCRdb to the early 2020s). Libraries were prepared through RACE. Instrument used: NextSeq 500. The public reads were reprocessed in TCRdb via fastp at Q25 and MiXCR, keeping in-frame beta chains. Duplicate CDR3 protein sequences are folded into a single record with the most common DNA and genes. For this sample the table gives about 160,000 distinct CDR3 sequences, of which roughly 25% were detected only once. The ten largest clonotypes hold under 2.5% of the sample. What this sample's time point label stands for: patch test 3, about 24 weeks after DPC sensitization. According to the study, the label for this sample's treatment or condition signals: therapeutic diphenylcyclopropenone sensitization with weekly scalp DPC. Here the sequenced sample was whole blood, taken in connection with sensitization to the hapten diphenylcyclopropenone (DPC). The source of these receptors is a woman aged 18-29 years with alopecia areata. Some clones in this sample may be carry-over from other donors' samples.

Comments on this clonotype: An end of the junction differs from the germline gene, which may be a read error. CDR3 DNA: TGTGCCAGCAGCGAAGAAGGGCATACCGAAGCTTTCTTT. Its protein is CASSEEGHTEAFF. This rearrangement joins TRBV6-1 to TRBJ1-1; D unresolved. Germline V gives CDR1 MNHNS, CDR2 SASEGT. The CDR3 runs to 13 residues.

This clonotype was observed a handful of times. The V and J genes are TRBV29-1 and TRBJ2-2, with a weak D call TRBD1 (6 bases). The V gene lost 7 bases and the J gene lost 4 bases, with 16 bases spanning the gap. There are 14 residues in the CDR3. Germline V gene sequence: CDR1 SQVTM, CDR2 ANQGSEA. The chain's CDR3 is CSAPGRGGTGELFF. CDR3 nucleotides: TGCAGCGCCCCGGGCAGAGGGGGCACCGGGGAGCTGTTTTTT.

The chain combines TRBV11-3 with TRBJ1-1; TRBD1 might be the D (6 bases). Germline CDR1 SGHNT, CDR2 YENEEA. The germline V and J ends were trimmed by 5 bases and 3 bases, with 10 bases remaining between them. The CDR3 totals 13 residues. The CDR3 loop reads CASSRGGDTEAFF. The CDR3 DNA is TGTGCCAGCAGCCGGGGGGGCGACACTGAAGCTTTCTTT.

This clonotype has just a few counts. The chain couples TRBV19 to TRBJ2-3, with D possibly TRBD2 on 5 matching bases. The germline gives CDR1 LNHDA, CDR2 SQIVND (reference sequence). The CDR3 has 14 residues. Trimming stripped 8 bases from V and 5 bases from J, with 17 bases between. CDR3 in amino acids: CASRMQQEGDTQYF. Written as DNA, the CDR3 is TGTGCCAGTCGCATGCAGCAAGAGGGAGATACGCAGTATTTT.

The rearrangement joins TRBV9 to TRBJ2-7; 8 bases line up with TRBD1. CDR1 and CDR2 from the germline V gene are SGDLS and YYNGEE. J was trimmed by 6 bases and V by 4 bases; bases with no gene match: 6. This CDR3 region has 13 residues. The CDR3 sequence: CASSFGQGSEQYF. For the CDR3, the DNA is TGTGCCAGCAGCTTCGGACAGGGTAGCGAGCAGTACTTC.

The chain joins TRBV10-3 to TRBJ2-1; tentatively, D is TRBD1 or TRBD2 (5 bases each). Per germline, CDR1 ENHRY and CDR2 SYGVKD. Between the trimmed V and J ends, which lost 8 bases and 11 bases, there was a span of 13 bases. CDR3 length equals 11 residues. This CDR3 reads CAIGLPGKQFF. In nucleotides, the CDR3 is TGTGCCATCGGACTGCCAGGGAAGCAGTTCTTC.

The gene calls are TRBV11-2 and TRBJ2-2; D gene ambiguous. V was shortened by 2 bases and J by 9 bases, with 4 bases between the two germline ends. CDR1 and CDR2 (germline): SGHAT, FQNNGV. The CDR3 is 11 residues long. CDR3 protein: CASSLFRELFF. As DNA, the CDR3 is TGTGCCAGCAGCTTATTCAGGGAGCTGTTTTTT. The complete variable domain, with remaining parts taken from reference TRBV11-2 and TRBJ2-2, reads EAGVAQSPRYKIIEKRQSVAFWCNPISGHATLYWYQQILGQGPKLLIQFQNNGVVDDSQLPKDRFSAERLKGVDSTLKIQPAKLEDSAVYLCASSLFRELFFGEGSRLTVL.

This clonotype was counted many times. The rearrangement links TRBV2 to TRBJ1-4; maybe TRBD1 (6 bases). This CDR3 contains 15 residues. V lost 5 bases and J lost 0, with 10 bases in between. The germline V gene encodes CDR1 SNHLY and CDR2 FYNNEI. CDR3 sequence: CASSRQVATNEKLFF. CDR3 nucleotide sequence: TGTGCCAGCAGTCGACAGGTTGCAACTAATGAAAAACTGTTTTTT.

Concerning this clonotype itself: Sequence at one end of the junction differs from germline and may be a read error. The chain couples TRBV3-1 to TRBJ2-1; 11 nucleotides match TRBD1. This CDR3 contains 12 residues. Looked up from germline, CDR1 is LGHDT and CDR2 is YNNKEL (reference sequence). CDR3 coding DNA: TGTGCCAGCAGTCACCTGAGGGACAGGGGGGTCTTC. This codes for CASSHLRDRGVF.